The 14 T cell receptor beta chains below come from one sample, sequenced in a study of post-analysis software for immune sequencing data. Findings and limits, study-wide: Five or six TRBV segments, TRBV5-6, TRBV5-1 and TRBV20-1 among them, were found more frequent in patients than controls.

These receptors' targets are unknown. Presence of unique molecular identifiers characterized the TCR beta cDNA libraries. TCRdb ran MiXCR on the PCR reads and lists one entry per CDR3 protein. The sample lists 700,000 to 900,000 distinct CDR3 sequences, about 45% seen once, with approximately 4.4% in the top ten. The sequenced sample was blood. The receptors were gathered from a girl aged 10-17 years with multiple sclerosis.

As regards this clonotype: The junction departs from the called germline gene at one end, perhaps through a read error. The chain links TRBV7-2 to TRBJ2-3, with D unclear. Germline V gives CDR1 SGHTA, CDR2 FQGNSA. The CDR3 is 15 amino acids. The CDR3 coding sequence is TGTGCCGGCAGCTTTGCCGGGCCTAGCACAGATACGCAGTATTTT. Its translation: CAGSFAGPSTDTQYF. Together with reference TRBV7-2 and TRBJ2-3, the CDR3 gives the full variable domain: GAGVSQSPSNKVTEKGKDVELRCDPISGHTALYWYRQSLGQGLEFLIYFQGNSAPDKSGLPSDRFSAERTGGSVSTLTIQRTQQEDSAVYLCAGSFAGPSTDTQYFGPGTRLTVL.

This clonotype was counted only a few times. V is TRBV4-2 and J is TRBJ2-7; tentatively, D is TRBD1 (5 bases). This CDR3 contains 15 residues. V dropped 1 base and J dropped 2 bases, with 12 bases sitting between them. Germline CDR1 is LGHNA and CDR2 is YNFKEQ. CDR3 protein: CASSQAAGHAYEQYF. The CDR3 bases are TGTGCCAGCAGCCAAGCGGCAGGGCACGCCTACGAGCAGTACTTC.

This clonotype was detected once. Relative to the germline gene, one junction end is altered; a read error may explain this. The V gene is TRBV15, the J gene TRBJ2-5, with D maybe TRBD1 (5 bases). Germline V gene lookup returns CDR1 LNHNV and CDR2 YYDKDF (reference sequence). CDR3 length: 16 amino acids. The CDR3 region has the DNA TGTGTCACCAGCAGAGCCCCCGTGACAGATTGGGAGACCCAGTACTTC. It is translated as CVTSRAPVTDWETQYF.

The chain combines TRBV6-5 with TRBJ2-7; 11 bases map to TRBD2. In germline, CDR1 is MNHEY, CDR2 SVGAGI. The V segment lost 6 bases and the J segment 1 base; nucleotides outside the gene matches: 8. The CDR3 is 16 residues long. The DNA for the CDR3 is TGTGCCAGCAGACCAACCGGGACTAGCGGATCCTACGAGCAGTACTTC. This encodes CASRPTGTSGSYEQYF.

Only a few counts were recorded for this clonotype. This chain links TRBV13 with TRBJ2-1; D not certain. CDR3 length equals 14 residues. Per the germline V gene, CDR1 is PRHDT and CDR2 is FYEKMQ (reference sequence). With 3 bases removed from V and 2 bases from J, the gap between germline ends came to 8 bases. The DNA for the CDR3 is TGTGCCAGCAGCTTCGGACGGACCTACAATGAGCAGTTCTTC. Protein: CASSFGRTYNEQFF. Variable domain in full (rest from reference TRBV13 and TRBJ2-1): AAGVIQSPRHLIKEKRETATLKCYPIPRHDTVYWYQQGPGQDPQFLISFYEKMQSDKGSIPDRFSAQQFSDYHSELNMSSLELGDSALYFCASSFGRTYNEQFFGPGTRLTVL.

V gene TRBV2 combines with J gene TRBJ1-5, with unresolved D. The CDR3 runs 15 residues. V was trimmed by 5 bases and J by 2 bases, leaving 13 bases between them. Germline V gene data show CDR1 as SNHLY and CDR2 as FYNNEI. The CDR3 reads CASSTEPVGNQPQHF. CDR3 nucleotide sequence: TGTGCCAGCAGTACGGAGCCCGTTGGCAATCAGCCCCAGCATTTT.

V and J are TRBV28 and TRBJ2-1; a weak D match, TRBD2 (5 bases). CDR1 is MDHEN, CDR2 SYDVKM, per germline. The CDR3 is 14 amino acids. Trimming removed 3 bases at V and 6 bases at J, with 12 bases between. CDR3 coding DNA: TGTGCCAGCAGTTTTCTGGGAGTTGGCAATGAGCAGTTCTTC. Protein: CASSFLGVGNEQFF.

The CDR3 DNA reads as TGCAGTGCTACTACAGGGGGCCCTAACTATGGCTACACCTTC. This codes for CSATTGGPNYGYTF. The chain combines TRBV20-1 with TRBJ1-2, with 9 bases fitting TRBD1. The CDR3 contains 14 residues. The J segment lost 0 bases and the V segment lost 4 bases, leaving 3 bases of the junction unmatched. Looked up from germline, CDR1 is DFQATT and CDR2 is SNEGSKA (reference sequence).

The chain uses TRBV6-5 and TRBJ2-1, with D tentatively TRBD1 or TRBD2 (5 bases each). This CDR3 is 14 amino acids long. Germline CDR1 reads MNHEY; CDR2 reads SVGAGI. V was shortened by 5 bases and J by 5 bases, with 13 bases between the two germline ends. The CDR3 bases are TGTGCCAGCAGTAGGGACCCAGCGAACAATGAGCAGTTCTTC. This encodes CASSRDPANNEQFF.

V and J are TRBV7-2 and TRBJ2-3; 7 nucleotides line up with TRBD1. The CDR3 covers 15 residues. The germline CDR1 and CDR2 sequences are SGHTA and FQGNSA. Trimming cost V 4 bases and J 3 bases; bases outside gene matches: 7. CDR3: CASSSHPGQTDTQYF. The DNA of the CDR3 is TGTGCCAGCAGCTCACACCCGGGACAGACAGATACGCAGTATTTT. Combining the CDR3 with reference TRBV7-2 and TRBJ2-3 gives the whole variable domain GAGVSQSPSNKVTEKGKDVELRCDPISGHTALYWYRQSLGQGLEFLIYFQGNSAPDKSGLPSDRFSAERTGGSVSTLTIQRTQQEDSAVYLCASSSHPGQTDTQYFGPGTRLTVL.

CDR3 bases: TGTGCCAGCAGTGAATTTAAGAGTTCGGGTGGCTACACCTTC. Its protein product is CASSEFKSSGGYTF. V and J are TRBV2 and TRBJ1-2; D unresolved. In germline, CDR1 is SNHLY, CDR2 FYNNEI. The CDR3 runs to 14 residues. Trimming shortened V by 2 bases and J by 7 bases, and 14 bases separated the two germline ends.

The CDR3 DNA is TGTGCCAGCAGCCGTAGTTCAGGGGTGGCAGCTTTCTTT. It specifies CASSRSSGVAAFF. V gene TRBV7-8 combines with J gene TRBJ1-1; possible D gene TRBD1, 6 bases. The CDR3 is 13 amino acids. The ends were cut back, 5 bases at V and 10 bases at J, with 17 bases in the middle. Germline V CDR1 and CDR2: SGHVS, FQNEAQ.

CDR3 in amino acids: CASSAGQGTDEQYF. In nucleotides, the CDR3 is TGCGCCAGCAGCGCCGGACAGGGGACCGACGAGCAGTACTTC. This chain joins TRBV5-1 and TRBJ2-7, with TRBD1 matching over 9 bases. The CDR3 totals 14 residues. J lost 5 bases, V lost 4 bases, and 7 bases had no gene match. From germline, CDR1 is SGHRS and CDR2 YFSETQ.

This clonotype has a handful of counts. The rearrangement joins TRBV11-1 to TRBJ2-5; no reliable D call. This CDR3 is built from 14 residues. V lost 1 base and J lost 3, with 9 bases in between. The V gene's germline CDR1 is SGHAT and CDR2 FQDESV (reference sequence). CDR3 bases: TGTGCCAGCAGCTTAGACTGGGGTAAAGAGACCCAGTACTTC. This sequence encodes CASSLDWGKETQYF.